This T cell receptor beta chain was retrieved from a study of T cell responses to AZD1222 COVID-19 vaccine. The method was immunoSEQ multiplex PCR; TCRdb's version includes in-frame clones alone and lacks a portion of them. The sample contains some 150,000 clones, just over 90% of which appear only once. The CDR3 consists of 15 residues. Trimming stripped 3 bases from V and 5 bases from J, with 14 bases between. Per germline, CDR1 MNHEY and CDR2 SMNVEV (reference sequence). For this clone: Its antigen remains unidentified.

General study findings and limits: Among the donors, most were white British and more were female, and clonal diversity was possibly underestimated. Repertoires were collected only later (after the peak T cell response had occurred).

V usage is TRBV27 and J usage is TRBJ2-1; possibly TRBD2 for D (7 bases). This clonotype originated in an adult in good health. Sequenced here: peripheral blood, sampled on day 0 of AZD1222 vaccination. The CDR3 spells CASSFGGRGNNEQFF. CDR3 nucleotides: TGTGCCAGCAGTTTTGGTGGGAGGGGGAACAATGAGCAGTTCTTC.